This T cell receptor (beta chain) was retrieved from a study of T cell responses to AZD1222 COVID-19 vaccine. Clones were read by immunoSEQ multiplex PCR, and TCRdb kept only the in-frame ones, dropping some. The sample carries approximately 130,000 clones, approximately 90% recorded once. V dropped 6 bases and J dropped 8 bases, with 13 bases sitting between them. This CDR3 comprises 11 residues. CDR1 and CDR2 from the germline V gene are SQVTM and ANQGSEA. This TCR was recovered from an adult who received the MenACWY meningococcal vaccine as a control. This rearrangement joins TRBV29-1 to TRBJ1-2; D might be TRBD1 (6 bases). Material: peripheral blood, obtained 28 days after the second dose of the MenACWY control vaccine. The CDR3 region is CSVTQGGGYTF. As DNA, the CDR3 is TGCAGCGTGACACAGGGAGGCGGCTACACCTTC.